This T cell receptor beta chain was found in a study of T cells in localized non-small cell lung cancer. Study-wide results and caveats: Higher blood T cell density went with longer overall survival.

Points on this clone: The antigen is not known.

Per the germline V gene, CDR1 is LNHNV and CDR2 is YYDKDF (reference sequence). The J segment lost 8 bases and the V segment lost 0 bases, leaving 7 bases of the junction unmatched. The CDR3 has 16 residues. The data were produced by immunoSEQ multiplex PCR, yet TCRdb's version contains in-frame clones alone and is incomplete. The sample contains thousands of clones, 36% of which appear only once. The sequence came from a man aged 35 to 70 with stage I lung adenocarcinoma. Sequences were derived from lung tumor tissue, sampled before any cancer treatment. The J gene is TRBJ1-2, the V gene TRBV15; TRBD1 agrees at 12 bases. The CDR3 spells CATSREGQGAAEGYTF. The DNA of the CDR3 is TGTGCCACCAGCAGAGAGGGACAGGGGGCGGCAGAAGGCTACACCTTC. Full variable domain (outside the CDR3, taken from reference TRBV15 and TRBJ1-2): DAMVIQNPRYQVTQFGKPVTLSCSQTLNHNVMYWYQQKSSQAPKLLFHYYDKDFNNEADTPDNFQSRRPNTSFCFLDIRSPGLGDTAMYLCATSREGQGAAEGYTFGSGTRLTVV.